Listed here is a single TCR beta chain. The data are from a study of T cell changes during pregnancy in multiple sclerosis. Per the germline V gene, CDR1 is MRHNA and CDR2 is SNTAGT. The CDR3 spans 14 residues. Trimming at V came to 5 bases and at J to 4 bases, leaving 6 bases not matched to a gene. TCRdb's copy holds only in-frame clones and misses some; the assay was immunoSEQ multiplex PCR. Seen here are just over 50,000 clones, 85% to 95% observed once, and the top ten hold just under 0.6%. This receptor was obtained from a female donor with multiple sclerosis, enrolled in a pregnancy study. The source material was CD4+ T cells from peripheral blood mononuclear cells, sampled in the second trimester of pregnancy. The gene calls are TRBV6-4 and TRBJ1-2, with 8 bases lining up with TRBD1. CDR3 in amino acids: CASSRTGSGYGYTF. CDR3 coding DNA: TGTGCCAGCAGTCGGACAGGGTCGGGCTATGGCTACACCTTC.